This TCR beta chain was found in a study of T cell responses to AZD1222 COVID-19 vaccine. Study observations and caveats: The study found vaccine-associated CD4 TCRs spanning spike, dominant at 160-218 and 743-854.

With regard to this clone: Its antigen is unknown.

TCRdb's table, derived via immunoSEQ multiplex PCR, lists solely in-frame clones and lacks some. This sample has about 68,000 clones, with 60% to 85% found just once. The ends were cut back, 1 base at V and 4 bases at J, with 13 bases in the middle. The CDR3 totals 16 residues. Germline CDR1 reads SGHTA; CDR2 reads FQGNSA. Sequencing was performed on peripheral blood, taken on day 0 of AZD1222 vaccination. The receptor comes from an adult in good health. This chain connects TRBV7-2 to TRBJ1-4, with D possibly being TRBD1 (5 bases). CDR3 region: CASSLVGGGLNEKLFF. CDR3 coding DNA: TGTGCCAGCAGCTTAGTGGGGGGAGGGCTTAATGAAAAACTGTTTTTT.